This T cell receptor (beta chain) emerged from a study of beta chain features in type 1 diabetes. In total, each donor contributed a single heparinised blood draw that averaged approximately 0.12 L. Expressed TCRB transcripts got sequenced, as all isolated RNA was reverse transcribed. Mean read depth for naive, central memory and regulatory T cell samples was approximately 3.57 million reads. Libraries were prepared by immunoSEQ multiplex PCR; TCRdb keeps only in-frame clonotypes and omits some of them. The sample has 900,000 or so clones; roughly 16% are singletons. Losses at the gene ends were 0 bases for V and 9 bases for J; bases not matched to a gene: 9. The CDR3 length is 15 residues. Germline V gives CDR1 SGDLS, CDR2 YYNGEE.

This TCR was sampled from a woman aged 18-29 years in good health. This sequence joins TRBV9 and TRBJ2-7, with TRBD2 matching 10 bases. Input material: naive CD4+ T cells from blood. CDR3 amino acids: CASSVAPGSGGRQYF. CDR3 bases: TGTGCCAGCAGCGTAGCCCCCGGTAGCGGGGGGAGGCAGTACTTC.